This T cell receptor beta chain came from a study of preoperative IRX-2 immunotherapy in early breast cancer. The method was immunoSEQ multiplex PCR; TCRdb's version includes in-frame clones alone and lacks a portion of them. The data hold around 57,000 clones, with approximately 93% observed a single time. The sample's treatment: preoperative locoregional IRX-2 cytokine immunotherapy. The CDR3 runs to 13 residues. CDR1 is MNHEY, CDR2 SVGAGI, per germline. V lost 4 bases and J 1 base, leaving 5 bases between the germline ends. The receptor's source is a human donor with breast cancer. This sequence joins TRBV6-5 and TRBJ1-3; D is uncertain. The sample was acquired from a patient treated with IRX-2 immunotherapy. The CDR3 DNA follows: TGTGCCAGCAGTTGGAGGTCTGGAAACACCATATATTTT. This sequence encodes CASSWRSGNTIYF.